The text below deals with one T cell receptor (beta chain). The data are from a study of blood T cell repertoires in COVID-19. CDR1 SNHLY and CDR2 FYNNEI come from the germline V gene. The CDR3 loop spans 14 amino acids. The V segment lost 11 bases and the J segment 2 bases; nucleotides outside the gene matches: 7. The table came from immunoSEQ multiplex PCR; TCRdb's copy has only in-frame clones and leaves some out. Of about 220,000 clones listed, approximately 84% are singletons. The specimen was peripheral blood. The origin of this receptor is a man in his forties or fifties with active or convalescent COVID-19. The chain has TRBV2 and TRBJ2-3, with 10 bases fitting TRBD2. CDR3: CADGLAGDTDTQYF. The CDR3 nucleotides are TGTGCCGACGGGCTAGCGGGGGACACAGATACGCAGTATTTT.